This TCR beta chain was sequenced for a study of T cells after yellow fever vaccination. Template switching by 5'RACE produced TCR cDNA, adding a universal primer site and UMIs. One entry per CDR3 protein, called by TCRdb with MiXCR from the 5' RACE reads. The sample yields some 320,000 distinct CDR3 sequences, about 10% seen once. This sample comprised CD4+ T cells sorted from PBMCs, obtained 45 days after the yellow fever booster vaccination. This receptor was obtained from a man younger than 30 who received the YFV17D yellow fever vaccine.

The CDR3 coding sequence is TGCGCCAGCAGCTCCCGGGGGCCGAGGAATGAGCAGTTCTTC. Translating it yields CASSSRGPRNEQFF. The rearrangement joins TRBV5-1 to TRBJ2-1; either TRBD1 or TRBD2 may supply D (6 bases each). V was cut by 3 bases and J by 7 bases, with 14 bases left in between. Germline V gene sequence: CDR1 SGHRS, CDR2 YFSETQ. This CDR3 comprises 14 residues.